This T cell receptor (beta chain) was sequenced in a study of T-cell reconstitution after alpha-beta-depleted transplantation in children. Study-wide results and caveats: Counts and diversity of T cells one year after transplant came mostly from newly produced T cells. At around two months after transplant, the alpha-beta T cells were reportedly derived from several hundred expanded clones that came from non-depleted graft cells. From surviving recipient T cells and thymic progenitors came the high day-60 TCRbeta diversity observed in some patients.

Unique molecular identifiers were incorporated when the TCRbeta library was constructed. One entry per CDR3 protein results from TCRdb running MiXCR on the PCR reads. The sample yields under 20,000 distinct CDR3 sequences, around 8% seen once. Trimming cost V 0 bases and J 5 bases; bases outside gene matches: 4. The CDR3 is made up of 15 amino acids. Germline V gene lookup returns CDR1 SGDLS and CDR2 YYNGEE. This clonotype was detected ten times or more. Antigen unknown. This chain links TRBV9 with TRBJ2-1; TRBD2 agrees at 8 bases. The sequences come from PBMCs, mostly from graft donor cells, collected 60 days after TCRalphabeta/CD19-depleted stem cell transplant. The sequence came from a boy in the first two years of life who had a stem cell transplant for Wiskott-Aldrich syndrome, so the T cells may come from the graft donor. The chain's CDR3 is CASSVASGSNNEQFF. CDR3 DNA sequence: TGTGCCAGCAGCGTAGCTAGCGGGTCCAACAATGAGCAGTTCTTC.